The rows below give T cell receptor beta chains drawn from one sample of a study of CD8 T cells in ankylosing spondylitis. Each CDR3 protein is one row after TCRdb ran MiXCR on the 5' RACE reads. The table has about 360,000 distinct CDR3 sequences, 20% to 25% seen once. Input material: blood, either unsorted or a sorted T cell fraction (not recorded which). Source of these receptors: a male donor with ankylosing spondylitis or in good health (not recorded which). CDR3s include the opening cysteine and the closing phenylalanine or tryptophan. A D gene is named only where the DNA matches it firmly. Size tells how often a clone was seen (once, few, many) or the class of an expanded clone, and some rows leave it out.

D gene,clone size,V gene,J gene,CDR3 DNA,CDR3 protein
TRBD2,NA,TRBV28,TRBJ2-7,TGTGCCAGCGGGCGGGAGAGCTCCTACGAGCAGTACTTC,CASGRESSYEQYF
NA,NA,TRBV29-1,TRBJ2-7,TGCAGCGTTGAAGAAGGGACCAACTACGAGCAGTACTTC,CSVEEGTNYEQYF
NA,NA,TRBV20-1,TRBJ2-2,TGCAGTGCTAGAGATGGGCTAGAGGGCACCGGGGAGCTGTTTTTT,CSARDGLEGTGELFF
TRBD2,few,TRBV28,TRBJ2-1,TGTGCCAGCAGTTGGGGGGGAGGCAATGAGCAGTTCTTC,CASSWGGGNEQFF
TRBD1,few,TRBV9,TRBJ2-2,TGTGCCAGCAGCGGACAGGGGGGCGACACCGGGGAGCTGTTTTTT,CASSGQGGDTGELFF
TRBD1,NA,TRBV29-1,TRBJ2-3,TGCAGCGGTGCCCCTGGACAGGGGGGCACAGATACGCAGTATTTT,CSGAPGQGGTDTQYF
NA,few,TRBV9,TRBJ2-1,TGTGCCAGCAGCGTAGGTGGTAGCCCGTGGAATGAGCAGTTCTTC,CASSVGGSPWNEQFF
TRBD2,few,TRBV13,TRBJ2-1,TGTGCCAGCAGCTTAGTGGGGCTAGCGGATGAGCAGTTCTTC,CASSLVGLADEQFF
NA,few,TRBV12-3/TRBV12-4,TRBJ1-1,TGTGCCAGCAGTCCGACCCCTGGGGGAGCTTTCTTT,CASSPTPGGAFF
NA,NA,TRBV5-1,TRBJ2-1,TGCGCCAGCAGCTTGGGGGGCGGGGGCCCTAATGAGCAGTTCTTC,CASSLGGGGPNEQFF
NA,NA,TRBV5-1,TRBJ2-5,TGCGCCAGCGGCCCAGAGGGAATGAGGGAGACCCAGTACTTC,CASGPEGMRETQYF
TRBD2,NA,TRBV4-2,TRBJ2-1,TGTGCCAGCAGCCAAGAGATCCCGGGACTAGTGGTCAATGAGCAGTTCTTC,CASSQEIPGLVVNEQFF
NA,few,TRBV11-2,TRBJ2-3,TGTGCCAGCAGCTTAGTTGATGCGTCGGCGCAGTATTTT,CASSLVDASAQYF
NA,NA,TRBV10-3,TRBJ1-6,TGTGCCATCAGTGAGTCGGGGGTAGAAAATTCACCCCTCCACTTT,CAISESGVENSPLHF
NA,NA,TRBV30,TRBJ2-1,TGTGCCTGGAGTGTATACGGGGGTGGAGAGCAGTTCTTC,CAWSVYGGGEQFF